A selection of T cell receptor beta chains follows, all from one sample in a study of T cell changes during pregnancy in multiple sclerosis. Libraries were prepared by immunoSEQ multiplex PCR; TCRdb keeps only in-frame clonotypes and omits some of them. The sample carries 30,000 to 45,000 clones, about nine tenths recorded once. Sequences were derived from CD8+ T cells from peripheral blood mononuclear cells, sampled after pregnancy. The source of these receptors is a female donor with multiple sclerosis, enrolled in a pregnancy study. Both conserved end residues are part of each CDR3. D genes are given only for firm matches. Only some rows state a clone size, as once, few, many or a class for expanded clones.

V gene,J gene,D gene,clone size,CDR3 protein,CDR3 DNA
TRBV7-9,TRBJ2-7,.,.,CASSLPDF,TGTGCCAGCAGCTTACCTGACTTC
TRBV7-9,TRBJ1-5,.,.,CASADRNQPQHF,TGTGCCAGCGCTGACAGAAATCAGCCCCAGCATTTT
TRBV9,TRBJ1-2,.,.,CASSVALQDYNYGYTF,TGTGCCAGCAGCGTAGCTTTGCAGGACTATAACTATGGCTACACCTTC
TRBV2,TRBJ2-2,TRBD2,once,CATRLAENTGELFF,TGTGCCACGCGACTAGCGGAGAACACCGGGGAGCTGTTTTTT
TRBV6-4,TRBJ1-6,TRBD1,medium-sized,CASSETGGNSPLHF,TGTGCCAGCAGTGAAACAGGGGGGAATTCACCCCTCCACTTT
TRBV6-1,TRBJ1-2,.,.,CASEADVRNYGYTF,TGTGCCAGCGAGGCAGACGTCCGAAACTATGGCTACACCTTC
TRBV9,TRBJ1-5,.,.,CASSNTGIGQPQHF,TGTGCCAGCAGCAATACAGGGATTGGCCAGCCCCAGCATTTT
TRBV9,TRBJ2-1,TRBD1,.,CASSLKDRANEQFF,TGTGCCAGCAGCCTAAAAGACAGGGCGAATGAGCAGTTCTTC
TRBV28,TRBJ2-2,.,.,CASSLLALNTGELFF,TGTGCCAGCAGTTTACTAGCACTGAACACCGGGGAGCTGTTTTTT
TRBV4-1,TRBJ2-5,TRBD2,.,CASSQGLSSGLKTQYF,TGCGCCAGCAGCCAAGGGTTGAGTAGCGGGTTAAAGACCCAGTACTTC
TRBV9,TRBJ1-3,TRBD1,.,CASSAEMTGAHEGNTIYF,TGTGCCAGCAGCGCCGAAATGACAGGGGCGCATGAAGGAAACACCATATATTTT
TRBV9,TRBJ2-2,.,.,CASGVGGRTGELFF,TGTGCCAGTGGCGTGGGGGGAAGAACCGGGGAGCTGTTTTTT
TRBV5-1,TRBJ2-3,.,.,CASSSDFPTDTQYF,TGCGCCAGCAGCTCGGACTTTCCCACAGATACGCAGTATTTT
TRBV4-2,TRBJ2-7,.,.,CASSSGFHPREQYF,TGTGCCAGCAGCTCCGGGTTCCATCCTCGGGAGCAGTACTTC
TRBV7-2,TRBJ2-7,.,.,CASSWKDSGEQYF,TGTGCCAGCAGCTGGAAGGACAGCGGCGAGCAGTACTTC
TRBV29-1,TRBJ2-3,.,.,CSVEGRRVADTQYF,TGCAGCGTTGAGGGTAGGAGAGTGGCAGATACGCAGTATTTT